This T cell receptor (beta chain) appears in the sequencing data of a study of blood T cell repertoires in COVID-19. Patients of the Seattle cohort, enrolled during active infection, were followed longitudinally. Germline CDR1 SGDLS, CDR2 YYNGEE. This CDR3 has 14 residues. V was clipped by 2 bases and J by 5 bases, with 14 bases between them. TCRdb's table, derived via immunoSEQ multiplex PCR, lists solely in-frame clones and lacks some. The table includes roughly 410,000 clones, approximately 91% detected once. The sequence was obtained from a woman between 35 and 50 years old with COVID-19, enrolled during active disease. Sequencing used peripheral blood. This rearrangement joins TRBV9 to TRBJ2-7; weak D call: TRBD2 (5 bases). CDR3 DNA sequence: TGTGCCAGCAGCGTCTCCGGGAATGAGAACGAGCAGTACTTC. It is translated as CASSVSGNENEQYF.